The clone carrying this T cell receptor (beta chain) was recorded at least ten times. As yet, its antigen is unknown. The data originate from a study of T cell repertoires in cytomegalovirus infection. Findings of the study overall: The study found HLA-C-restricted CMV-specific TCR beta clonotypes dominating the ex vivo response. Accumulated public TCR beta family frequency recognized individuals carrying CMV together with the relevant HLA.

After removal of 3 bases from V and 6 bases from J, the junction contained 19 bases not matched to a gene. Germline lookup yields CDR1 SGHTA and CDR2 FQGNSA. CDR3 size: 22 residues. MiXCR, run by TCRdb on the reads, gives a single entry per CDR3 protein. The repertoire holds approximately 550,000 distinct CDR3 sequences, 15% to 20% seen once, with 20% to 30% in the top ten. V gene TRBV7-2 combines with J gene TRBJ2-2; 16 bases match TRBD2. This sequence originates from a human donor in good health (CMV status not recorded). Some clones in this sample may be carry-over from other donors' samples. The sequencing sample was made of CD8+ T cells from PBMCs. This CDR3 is CASSFRRQTGTSGRAGAGELFF. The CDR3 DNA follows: TGTGCCAGCAGCTTTCGGCGACAAACCGGGACTAGCGGGAGGGCCGGGGCCGGGGAGCTGTTTTTT.